This record covers a single T cell receptor (beta chain). This sample was taken from a study of blood T cell repertoires in COVID-19. Background on the study: The cDNA or gDNA used as material had been derived from T cells, B-cell-depleted T cells, or PBMCs.

Original processing methods: Amplification of reference gene primers was used by the study to estimate nucleated cell counts. Here immunoSEQ multiplex PCR was the method, and the copy in TCRdb shows in-frame clones only, minus some. V and J calls and clone size come straight from that table; D and trimming were deduced from the DNA. Here the sample spans about 160,000 clones, 80% to 90% being singletons. The sequencing input was peripheral blood. The sequence was collected from a man aged 60 to 75 with acute or convalescent COVID-19.

CDR3 sequence: CAIRELQGGAPLHF. CDR3 in DNA: TGTGCCATCAGAGAACTACAGGGAGGGGCACCCCTCCACTTT. The chain employs TRBV10-3 and TRBJ1-6, with TRBD1 as a possible D gene (6 bases). Between the trimmed V and J ends, which lost 6 bases and 11 bases, there was a span of 17 bases. Germline-derived CDR1 and CDR2 are ENHRY and SYGVKD. There are 14 residues in the CDR3.